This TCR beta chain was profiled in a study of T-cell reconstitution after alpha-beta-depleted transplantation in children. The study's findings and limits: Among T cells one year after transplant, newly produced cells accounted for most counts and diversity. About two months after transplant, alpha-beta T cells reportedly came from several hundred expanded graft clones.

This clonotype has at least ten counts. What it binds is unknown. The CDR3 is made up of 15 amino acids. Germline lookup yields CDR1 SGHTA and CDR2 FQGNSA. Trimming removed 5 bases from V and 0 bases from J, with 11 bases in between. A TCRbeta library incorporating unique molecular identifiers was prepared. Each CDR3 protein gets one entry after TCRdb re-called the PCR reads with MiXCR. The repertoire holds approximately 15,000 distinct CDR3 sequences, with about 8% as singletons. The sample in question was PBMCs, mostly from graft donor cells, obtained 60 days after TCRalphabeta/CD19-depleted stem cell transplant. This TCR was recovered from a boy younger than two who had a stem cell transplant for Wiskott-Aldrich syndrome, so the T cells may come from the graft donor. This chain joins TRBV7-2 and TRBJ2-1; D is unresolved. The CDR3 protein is CASSPGSASYNEQFF. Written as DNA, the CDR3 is TGTGCCAGCAGCCCTGGCAGTGCCTCCTACAATGAGCAGTTCTTC.